This is a list of T cell receptor beta chains from one sample in a study of CXCR3-negative and CXCR3-positive naive CD8 T cells. TCRdb re-called the 5' RACE reads and shows each CDR3 protein once, DNA omitted. The listing records roughly 29,000 distinct CDR3 sequences. Sequenced: memory CD8+ T cells from blood. The receptors shown here come from a human donor in good health. Some clones in this sample may be carry-over from other donors' samples. CDR3s include the opening cysteine and the closing phenylalanine or tryptophan. Size values are once, few and many counts, or a class for expanded clones, and some rows have none.

v_gene: TRBV29-1; j_gene: TRBJ2-7; abundance: medium-sized; CDR3aa: CSVVPSSTGEQYF
v_gene: TRBV7-9; j_gene: TRBJ2-7; abundance: -; CDR3aa: CASMTGEAYEQYF
v_gene: TRBV7-9; j_gene: TRBJ2-7; abundance: -; CDR3aa: CASSLEGLAEQYF
v_gene: TRBV19; j_gene: TRBJ2-1; abundance: -; CDR3aa: CASSLRGTYNEQFF
v_gene: TRBV7-9; j_gene: TRBJ2-7; abundance: -; CDR3aa: CASSSPGQSYEQYF
v_gene: TRBV5-6; j_gene: TRBJ2-1; abundance: -; CDR3aa: CASSWTAGASYNEQFF
v_gene: TRBV6-5; j_gene: TRBJ1-2; abundance: -; CDR3aa: CASSYHNIPLDRDGYTF
v_gene: TRBV2; j_gene: TRBJ2-5; abundance: -; CDR3aa: CASRIPGQTGGTQYF
v_gene: TRBV4-3; j_gene: TRBJ1-2; abundance: -; CDR3aa: CASSQDERGSRYGYTF
v_gene: TRBV21-1; j_gene: TRBJ2-1; abundance: medium-sized; CDR3aa: CASSKDGSTYNEQFF
v_gene: TRBV7-3; j_gene: TRBJ2-3; abundance: -; CDR3aa: CASSLGLAGVLEDTQYF
v_gene: TRBV3-1; j_gene: TRBJ1-1; abundance: -; CDR3aa: CASSQESGAPEAFF
v_gene: TRBV20-1; j_gene: TRBJ2-7; abundance: -; CDR3aa: CSARDIEGGLAYEQYF
v_gene: TRBV28; j_gene: TRBJ2-3; abundance: -; CDR3aa: CASSLGAQFSTDTQYF
v_gene: TRBV7-9; j_gene: TRBJ1-1; abundance: -; CDR3aa: CASSLEFRENTEAFF
v_gene: TRBV28; j_gene: TRBJ1-6; abundance: -; CDR3aa: CASSPRDILMITSPLHF
v_gene: TRBV7-6; j_gene: TRBJ1-1; abundance: -; CDR3aa: CASSLSARPTTEAFF
v_gene: TRBV25-1; j_gene: TRBJ2-7; abundance: -; CDR3aa: CASSGDSYEQYF
v_gene: TRBV28; j_gene: TRBJ2-1; abundance: large; CDR3aa: CASSPTGENSYNEQFF
v_gene: TRBV6-4; j_gene: TRBJ2-1; abundance: -; CDR3aa: CASSDSYSSSYNEQFF
v_gene: TRBV6-2/TRBV6-3; j_gene: TRBJ2-1; abundance: -; CDR3aa: CASSYSMGSGASEQFF